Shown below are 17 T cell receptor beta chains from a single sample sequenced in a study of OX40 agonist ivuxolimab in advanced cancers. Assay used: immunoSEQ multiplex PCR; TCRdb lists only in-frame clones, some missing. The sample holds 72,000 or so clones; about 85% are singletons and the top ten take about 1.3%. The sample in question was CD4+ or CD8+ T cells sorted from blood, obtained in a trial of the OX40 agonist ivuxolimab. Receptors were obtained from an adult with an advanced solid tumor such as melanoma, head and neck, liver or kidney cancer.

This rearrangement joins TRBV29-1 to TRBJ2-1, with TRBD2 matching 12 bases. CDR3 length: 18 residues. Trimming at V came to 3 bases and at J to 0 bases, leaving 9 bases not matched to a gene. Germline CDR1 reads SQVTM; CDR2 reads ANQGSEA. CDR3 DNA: TGCAGCGTTGACGGTCCTAGCGGGAGGGTTAACTCCTACAATGAGCAGTTCTTC. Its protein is CSVDGPSGRVNSYNEQFF.

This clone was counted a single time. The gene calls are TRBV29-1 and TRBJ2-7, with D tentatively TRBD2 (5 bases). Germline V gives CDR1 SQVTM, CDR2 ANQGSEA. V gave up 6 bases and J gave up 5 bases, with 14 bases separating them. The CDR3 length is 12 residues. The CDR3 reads CSVFRGRHEQYF. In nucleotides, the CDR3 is TGCAGCGTATTTCGGGGTAGGCACGAGCAGTACTTC.

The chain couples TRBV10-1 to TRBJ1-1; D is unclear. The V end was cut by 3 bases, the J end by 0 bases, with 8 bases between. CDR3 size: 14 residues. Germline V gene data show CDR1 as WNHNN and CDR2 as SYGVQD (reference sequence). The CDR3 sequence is CASSEEPLNTEAFF. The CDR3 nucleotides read TGCGCCAGCAGTGAAGAACCCCTGAACACTGAAGCTTTCTTT.

DNA for the CDR3: TGTGCCTGGAGTGCCGGGACAGGTATTAACTATGGCTACACCTTC. As protein: CAWSAGTGINYGYTF. This chain uses TRBV30 with TRBJ1-2; 8 bases map to TRBD1. V dropped 1 base and J dropped 1; count of bases not matched to a gene: 5. This CDR3 comprises 15 residues. Per the germline V gene, CDR1 is GTSNPN and CDR2 is SVGIG (reference sequence).

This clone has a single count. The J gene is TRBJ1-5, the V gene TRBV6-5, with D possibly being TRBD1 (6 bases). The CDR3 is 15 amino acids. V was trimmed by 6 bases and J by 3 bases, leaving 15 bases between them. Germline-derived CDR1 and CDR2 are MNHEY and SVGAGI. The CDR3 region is CASSAGGPPNQPQHF. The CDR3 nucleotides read TGTGCCAGCAGCGCCGGGGGGCCCCCCAATCAGCCCCAGCATTTT.

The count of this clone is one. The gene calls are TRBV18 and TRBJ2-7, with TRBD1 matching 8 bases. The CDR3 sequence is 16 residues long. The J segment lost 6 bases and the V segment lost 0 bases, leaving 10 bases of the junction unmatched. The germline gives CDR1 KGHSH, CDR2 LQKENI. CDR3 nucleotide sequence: TGTGCCAGCTCACCACCTGCGGTGACAGGGGCTGGCGAGCAGTACTTC. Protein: CASSPPAVTGAGEQYF.

The CDR3, as DNA: TGTGCCAGCAGCTTAGCACTGACAGGCTCCTATGGCTACACCTTC. This sequence encodes CASSLALTGSYGYTF. V gene TRBV5-8 combines with J gene TRBJ1-2; maybe TRBD1 (6 bases). This CDR3 region has 15 residues. The V gene lost 2 bases and the J gene lost 4 bases, with 15 bases spanning the gap. Germline assignment: CDR1 SGHTS and CDR2 YDEGEE.

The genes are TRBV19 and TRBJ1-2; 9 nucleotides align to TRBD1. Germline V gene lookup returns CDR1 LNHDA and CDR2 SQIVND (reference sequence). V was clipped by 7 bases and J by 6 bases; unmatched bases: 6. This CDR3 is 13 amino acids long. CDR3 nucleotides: TGTGCCAGTAAATGGACAGGGGAAAATGGCTACACCTTC. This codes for CASKWTGENGYTF.

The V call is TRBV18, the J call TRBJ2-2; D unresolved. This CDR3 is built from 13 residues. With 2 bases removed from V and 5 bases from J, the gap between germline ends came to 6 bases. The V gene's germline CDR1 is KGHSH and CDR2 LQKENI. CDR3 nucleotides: TGTGCCAGCTCACCAAGGAAGACCGGGGAGCTGTTTTTT. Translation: CASSPRKTGELFF.

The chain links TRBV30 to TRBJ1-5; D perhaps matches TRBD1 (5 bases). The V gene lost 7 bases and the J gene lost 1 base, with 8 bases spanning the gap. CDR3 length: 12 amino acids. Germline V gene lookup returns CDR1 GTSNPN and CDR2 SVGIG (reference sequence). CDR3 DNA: TGTGCCTACCGGGACAGCAATCAGCCCCAGCATTTT. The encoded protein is CAYRDSNQPQHF.

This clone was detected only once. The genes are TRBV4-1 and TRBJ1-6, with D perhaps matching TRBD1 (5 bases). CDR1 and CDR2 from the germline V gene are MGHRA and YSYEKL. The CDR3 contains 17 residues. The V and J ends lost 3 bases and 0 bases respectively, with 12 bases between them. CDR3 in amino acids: CASSHEGASSYNSPLHF. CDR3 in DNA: TGCGCCAGCAGCCACGAAGGGGCCAGCTCCTATAATTCACCCCTCCACTTT.

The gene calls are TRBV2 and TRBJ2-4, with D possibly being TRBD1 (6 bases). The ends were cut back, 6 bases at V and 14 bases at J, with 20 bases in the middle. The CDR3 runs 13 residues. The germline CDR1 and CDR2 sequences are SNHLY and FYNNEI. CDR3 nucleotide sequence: TGTGCCAGCAGAGCCCGCCACGTACAGGGAGAGTACTTC. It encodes CASRARHVQGEYF.

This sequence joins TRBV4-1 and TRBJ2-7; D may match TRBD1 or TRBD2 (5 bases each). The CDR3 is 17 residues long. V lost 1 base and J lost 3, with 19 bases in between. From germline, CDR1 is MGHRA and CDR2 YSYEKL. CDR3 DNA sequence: TGCGCCAGCAGCCAAGCACTGGGGGTCTCGGTGTACTACGAGCAGTACTTC. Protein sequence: CASSQALGVSVYYEQYF.

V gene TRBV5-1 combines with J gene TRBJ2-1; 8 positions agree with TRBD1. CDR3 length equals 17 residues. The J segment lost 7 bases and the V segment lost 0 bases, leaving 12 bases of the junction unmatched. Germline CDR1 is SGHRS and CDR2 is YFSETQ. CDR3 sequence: CASSLGAFRTGINEQFF. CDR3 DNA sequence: TGCGCCAGCAGCTTGGGGGCTTTCCGGACAGGGATAAATGAGCAGTTCTTC.

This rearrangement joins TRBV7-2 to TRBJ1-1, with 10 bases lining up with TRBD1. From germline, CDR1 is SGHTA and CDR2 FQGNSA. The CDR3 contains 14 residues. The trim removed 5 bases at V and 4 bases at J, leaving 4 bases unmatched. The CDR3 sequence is CASSRDRGTTEAFF. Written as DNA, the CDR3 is TGTGCCAGCAGCCGGGACAGGGGAACCACTGAAGCTTTCTTT.

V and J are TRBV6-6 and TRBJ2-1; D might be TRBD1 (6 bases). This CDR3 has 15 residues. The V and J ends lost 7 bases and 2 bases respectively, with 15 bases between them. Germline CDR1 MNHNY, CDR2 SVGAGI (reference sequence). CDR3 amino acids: CASNFLGQPYNEQFF. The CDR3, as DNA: TGTGCCAGCAATTTCCTCGGACAGCCCTACAATGAGCAGTTCTTC.

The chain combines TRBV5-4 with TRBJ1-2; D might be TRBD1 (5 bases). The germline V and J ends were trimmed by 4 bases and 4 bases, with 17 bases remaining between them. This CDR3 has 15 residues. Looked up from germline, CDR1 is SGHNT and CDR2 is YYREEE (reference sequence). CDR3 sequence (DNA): TGTGCCAGCAGCCCGCCCGGGACGGCTATCTATGGCTACACCTTC. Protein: CASSPPGTAIYGYTF.